This passage covers 18 T cell receptor beta chains from one sample sequenced in a study of blood T cell repertoires in COVID-19. Profiling relied on immunoSEQ multiplex PCR, and the TCRdb table lists in-frame clones only, not all of them. The repertoire includes approximately 200,000 clones, around four fifths of them detected once, and 5.1% sits in the top ten. Sequenced sample: peripheral blood. These receptors all come from a woman in her sixties or seventies who had recovered from COVID-19.

The chain has TRBV5-1 and TRBJ1-1; D call uncertain. Trimming pared 4 bases from V and 4 bases from J, leaving 17 bases between. The CDR3 length is 15 residues. Per the germline V gene, CDR1 is SGHRS and CDR2 is YFSETQ. The CDR3 sequence: CASSENHGELTEAFF. In nucleotides, the CDR3 is TGCGCCAGCAGCGAAAACCACGGGGAGCTCACTGAAGCTTTCTTT.

The chain links TRBV2 to TRBJ1-5, with 10 bases aligning to TRBD1. Trimming at V came to 4 bases and at J to 6 bases, leaving 6 bases not matched to a gene. The CDR3 runs 15 residues. Germline values: CDR1 SNHLY, CDR2 FYNNEI. In DNA form, the CDR3 reads TGTGCCAGCAGTGGACAGGGGGCGCAGAGTCAGCCCCAGCATTTT. The encoded protein is CASSGQGAQSQPQHF.

This chain uses TRBV6-5 with TRBJ2-1, with 14 bases lining up with TRBD2. The CDR3 loop spans 14 amino acids. Germline lookup yields CDR1 MNHEY and CDR2 SVGAGI. V was pared by 7 bases and J by 10 bases, with 6 bases of the junction left unmatched. The CDR3 protein is CASTTSGGAYEQFF. In nucleotides, the CDR3 is TGTGCCAGCACGACTAGCGGGGGGGCCTACGAGCAGTTCTTC.

This chain links TRBV4-2 with TRBJ1-1, with unresolved D. This CDR3 comprises 13 residues. CDR1 is LGHNA and CDR2 is YNFKEQ in the germline V gene. V was trimmed by 2 bases and J by 4 bases, leaving 8 bases between them. The CDR3 DNA reads TGTGCCAGCAGCCAAACCAGAAGCACTGAAGCTTTCTTT. Its protein is CASSQTRSTEAFF.

The chain combines TRBV10-3 with TRBJ2-5; D is unclear. The CDR3 has 16 residues. The ends were cut back, 0 bases at V and 5 bases at J, with 16 bases in the middle. The germline gives CDR1 ENHRY, CDR2 SYGVKD. Here the CDR3 reads CAISESHISAWETQYF. CDR3 bases: TGTGCCATCAGTGAGTCTCATATTTCAGCGTGGGAGACCCAGTACTTC.

The CDR3: CASSPRRGILYGYTF. The CDR3 region has the DNA TGTGCCAGCAGTCCCCGGCGAGGGATCCTCTATGGCTACACCTTC. V is TRBV2 and J is TRBJ1-2, with D uncertain. The CDR3 runs to 15 residues. V was clipped by 5 bases and J by 4 bases, with 17 bases between them. Germline values: CDR1 SNHLY, CDR2 FYNNEI.

The V gene is TRBV6-2 or TRBV6-3, the J gene TRBJ1-1; D is ambiguous. The V end was cut by 0 bases, the J end by 6 bases, with 14 bases between. Germline V CDR1 and CDR2: MNHEY, SVGEGT. The CDR3 has 15 amino acids. The CDR3 DNA sequence: TGTGCCAGCAGTTACTCGGCCCCCCTCGCGGCTGAAGCTTTCTTT. Translated: CASSYSAPLAAEAFF.

The V and J genes are TRBV11-3 and TRBJ1-1, with D unresolved. Germline loops: CDR1 SGHNT, CDR2 YENEEA. This CDR3 spans 12 amino acids. V dropped 2 bases and J dropped 8 bases, with 9 bases sitting between them. In DNA, the CDR3 is TGTGCCAGCAGCTTAACCCAGGAAGAAGCTTTCTTT. Residues: CASSLTQEEAFF.

The chain recombines TRBV14 with TRBJ2-2, with 13 bases lining up with TRBD2. Germline CDR1 SGHDN, CDR2 FVKESK. V trimming: 2 bases; J trimming: 7 bases; junction bases outside the gene matches: 7. The CDR3 spans 17 residues. The CDR3 sequence: CASSQLRTSGGDGELFF. In DNA form, the CDR3 reads TGTGCCAGCAGCCAACTTCGGACTAGCGGGGGAGACGGGGAGCTGTTTTTT.

In DNA, the CDR3 is TGTGCCAGCAGTTACGGGACTAGCGGGGGGGTTGAGCAGTTCTTC. Translation: CASSYGTSGGVEQFF. The gene calls are TRBV6-2 or TRBV6-3 and TRBJ2-1; 16 nucleotides agree with TRBD2. This CDR3 comprises 15 residues. J gave up 9 bases and V 2 bases, and 1 base lay outside the gene matches. CDR1 MNHEY and CDR2 SVGEGT come from the germline V gene.

This clone has just a few counts. This chain joins TRBV7-2 and TRBJ1-1, with D maybe TRBD1 (5 bases). The germline CDR1 and CDR2 sequences are SGHTA and FQGNSA. This CDR3 comprises 14 residues. Trimming shortened V by 0 bases and J by 4 bases, and 9 bases separated the two germline ends. CDR3 sequence: CASSLAGAGTEAFF. The CDR3 DNA follows: TGTGCCAGCAGCTTAGCAGGGGCTGGCACTGAAGCTTTCTTT.

The chain combines TRBV5-1 with TRBJ2-3, with D uncertain. V was clipped by 0 bases and J by 0 bases, with 11 bases between them. CDR3 length: 16 residues. Germline values: CDR1 SGHRS, CDR2 YFSETQ. In nucleotides, the CDR3 is TGCGCCAGCAGCTTGGTCGCGGTGCTGAGCACAGATACGCAGTATTTT. Translating gives CASSLVAVLSTDTQYF.

The rearrangement uses TRBV9 and TRBJ1-2; D may be TRBD1 (5 bases). Germline CDR1 is SGDLS and CDR2 is YYNGEE. The CDR3 has 15 amino acids. With 0 bases removed from V and 5 bases from J, the gap between germline ends came to 14 bases. The CDR3 nucleotides are TGTGCCAGCAGCGTAGCGGTCAGGGCCGGGTATGGCTACACCTTC. Translated: CASSVAVRAGYGYTF.

The chain carries TRBV5-1 and TRBJ1-2, with 10 bases lining up with TRBD1. V dropped 4 bases and J dropped 6; count of bases not matched to a gene: 9. Germline lookup yields CDR1 SGHRS and CDR2 YFSETQ. There are 15 residues in the CDR3. Here the CDR3 reads CASSPDGQGGDGYTF. CDR3 DNA: TGCGCCAGCAGCCCAGACGGACAGGGGGGAGATGGCTACACCTTC.

The chain recombines TRBV5-1 with TRBJ2-5, with TRBD1 identical over 8 bases. This CDR3 has 16 amino acids. V dropped 4 bases and J dropped 5; count of bases not matched to a gene: 13. Germline V gene lookup returns CDR1 SGHRS and CDR2 YFSETQ. CDR3: CASSPAGQGFGETQYF. For the CDR3, the DNA is TGCGCCAGCAGCCCCGCCGGACAGGGTTTTGGGGAGACCCAGTACTTC.

The chain couples TRBV10-3 to TRBJ2-3, with D possibly matching TRBD2 (6 bases). The V gene's germline CDR1 is ENHRY and CDR2 SYGVKD. The length of the CDR3 is 13 residues. V dropped 2 bases and J dropped 3 bases, with 6 bases sitting between them. CDR3 DNA: TGTGCCATCAGTGAGCGGGAGACAGATACGCAGTATTTT. Translating gives CAISERETDTQYF.

This clone occurred once. The V gene is TRBV5-1, the J gene TRBJ2-3, with 13 nucleotides matching TRBD2. Germline V lookup: CDR1 SGHRS, CDR2 YFSETQ. V was clipped by 1 base and J by 6 bases; unmatched bases: 8. The CDR3 is made up of 17 amino acids. This CDR3 reads CASSLLGTSGAPDTQYF. In DNA, the CDR3 is TGCGCCAGCAGCTTGCTCGGGACTAGCGGGGCTCCCGATACGCAGTATTTT. The variable domain in full, completed from reference TRBV5-1 and TRBJ2-3, reads KAGVTQTPRYLIKTRGQQVTLSCSPISGHRSVSWYQQTPGQGLQFLFEYFSETQRNKGNFPGRFSGRQFSNSRSEMNVSTLELGDSALYLCASSLLGTSGAPDTQYFGPGTRLTVL.

The rearrangement uses TRBV7-2 and TRBJ1-4, with D unresolved. The germline V and J ends were trimmed by 5 bases and 7 bases, with 17 bases remaining between them. Germline CDR1 and CDR2: SGHTA and FQGNSA. This CDR3 comprises 15 residues. The CDR3 spells CASSLRPNPGEKLFF. The CDR3 DNA reads as TGTGCCAGCAGCCTCAGACCCAACCCGGGTGAAAAACTGTTTTTT.